The T cell receptor (beta chain) described here comes from a study of CD8 T cells in ankylosing spondylitis. Using quantitative 5'-RACE with molecular barcodes, the authors made TCR beta libraries. TCRdb re-analysed the 5' RACE reads in MiXCR, keeping a single row per CDR3 protein. The repertoire has 470,000 or so distinct CDR3 sequences, 20% to 30% of them found once; the top ten carry about 0.89%. CDR1 and CDR2 (germline): SGHVS, FQNEAQ. V lost 6 bases, J lost 2 bases, and 9 bases lay in between. This CDR3 comprises 13 residues. On this clonotype itself: Its cognate antigen is unknown.

General study results and limits: Clones tied to disease were said to be significantly enriched in matched ankylosing spondylitis synovial fluid. Ankylosing spondylitis blood appeared to be characterized by a TCR beta motif of several highly homologous variants. Earlier authors reported some of these motif variants in reactive arthritis synovial fluid and blood.

Sequenced sample: blood, either unsorted or a sorted T cell fraction (not recorded which). The TCR comes from a male donor with ankylosing spondylitis. This rearrangement joins TRBV7-8 to TRBJ2-3; TRBD2 is a possible D gene (6 bases). The CDR3: CASRAGTTDTQYF. CDR3 bases: TGTGCCAGCAGGGCGGGGACCACAGATACGCAGTATTTT.